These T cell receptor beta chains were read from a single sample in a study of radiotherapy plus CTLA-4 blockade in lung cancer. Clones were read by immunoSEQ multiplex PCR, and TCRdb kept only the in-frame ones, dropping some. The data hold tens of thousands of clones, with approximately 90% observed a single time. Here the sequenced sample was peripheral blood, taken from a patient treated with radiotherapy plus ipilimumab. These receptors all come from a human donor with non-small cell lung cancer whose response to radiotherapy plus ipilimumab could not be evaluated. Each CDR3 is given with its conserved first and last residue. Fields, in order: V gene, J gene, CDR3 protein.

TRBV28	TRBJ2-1	CASSPPAGGPSYNEQFF
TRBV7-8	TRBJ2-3	CASSDDFFGTDTQYF
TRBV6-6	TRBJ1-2	CASSYSGSPTDGYTF
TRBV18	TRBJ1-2	CATSARGGANYGYTF
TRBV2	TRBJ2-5	CASSSRQGVGKTQYF
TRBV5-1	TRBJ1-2	CASSSDRAGLWGYTF
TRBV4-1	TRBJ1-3	CASSQEGTGVGNTIYF
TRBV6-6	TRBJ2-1	CASRGFGGGLNEQFF
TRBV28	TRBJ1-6	CASRTGDSKSPLHF
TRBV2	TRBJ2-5	CASSDGTSQETQYF
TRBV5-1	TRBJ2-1	CASSLTRSSYNEQFF
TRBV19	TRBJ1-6	CASSVRGGDSPLHF
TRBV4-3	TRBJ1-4	CASSQDPQPGNEKLFF
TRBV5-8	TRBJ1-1	CASSLGGRENTEAFF
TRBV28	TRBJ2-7	CASGRPQGRASGTYEQYF
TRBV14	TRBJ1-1	CASSQAGTGGFVTEAFF
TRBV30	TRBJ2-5	CAWRGGGETQYF
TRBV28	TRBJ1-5	CASIRTGAFGNQPQHF
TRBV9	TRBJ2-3	CASSVGTSKDTDTQYF
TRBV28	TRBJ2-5	CASRWGQGGQETQYF
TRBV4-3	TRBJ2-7	CASSQERQVMGEQYF
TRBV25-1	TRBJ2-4	CASSSGQGARGKNIQYF
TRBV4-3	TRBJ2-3	CASSQDLVLALSTDTQYF
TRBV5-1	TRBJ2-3	CASSPDSGPGTDTQYF
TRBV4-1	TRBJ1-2	CASSQGEGANYGYTF
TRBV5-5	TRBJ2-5	CASSLEGTSKETQYF
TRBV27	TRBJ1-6	CASRPGTSYNSPLHF
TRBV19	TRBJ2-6	CASSLALNRGISVSGANVLTF
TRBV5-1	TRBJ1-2	CASSPGQAHYGYTF
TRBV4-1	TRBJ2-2	CANGSGPRELFF
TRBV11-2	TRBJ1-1	CASSLDNRGLNTEAFF
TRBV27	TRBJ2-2	CASSSHLVAMNTGELFF
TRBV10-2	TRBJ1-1	CASSGGSGAFF
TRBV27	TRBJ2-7	CASSLSGGLEQYF
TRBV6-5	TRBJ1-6	CASSYPDNAAPLHF
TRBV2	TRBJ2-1	CASSEESGGRPYNEQFF
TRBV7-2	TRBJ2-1	CASSLASGLYNEQFF
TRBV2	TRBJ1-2	CASTGQFLANYGYTF
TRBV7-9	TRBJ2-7	CASSLAGDRAPVNYEQYF
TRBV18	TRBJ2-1	CASSPSGGYNEQFF
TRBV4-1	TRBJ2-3	CASSLRTGYRTDTQYF
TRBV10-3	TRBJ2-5	CAISAPTGGKETQYF
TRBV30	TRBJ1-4	CAWSGGRGREKLFF
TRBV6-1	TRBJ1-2	CASREDRPNYGYTF
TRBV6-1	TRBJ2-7	CASSHRPSSYEQYF
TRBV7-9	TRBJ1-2	CASSLGQGVNGYTF
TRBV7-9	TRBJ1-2	CASTSGSLGGYTF
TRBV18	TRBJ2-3	CASSPGLASDTQYF
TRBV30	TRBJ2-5	CAWSEGRGRQETQYF
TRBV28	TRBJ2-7	CASSSGTRAYEQYF
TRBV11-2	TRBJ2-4	CASSLAARRGINIQYF
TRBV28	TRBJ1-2	CASSSPRGYGYTF
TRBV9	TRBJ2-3	CASSVGSGGADTQYF
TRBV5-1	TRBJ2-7	CASSPGTAAGEQYF
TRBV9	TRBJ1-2	CASSPSSGTVYGYTF
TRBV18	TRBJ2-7	CASSPPVSYEQYF
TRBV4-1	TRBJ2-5	CASSQLQGLAGRGQETQYF